One and the same sample provided the 14 T cell receptor beta chains below, sequenced in a study of T cells after yellow fever vaccination. TCRdb called the 5' RACE reads again in MiXCR, with one record for every CDR3 protein. Of about 150,000 distinct CDR3 sequences in the sample, approximately 6.6% were seen once. The sample here was CD4+ T cells sorted from PBMCs, taken 10 days after the yellow fever booster vaccination. These receptors originate from a man in his thirties or forties who received the YFV17D yellow fever vaccine.

This clonotype was seen a few times. The chain is built from TRBV5-1 and TRBJ2-5; D is unclear. Germline CDR1 is SGHRS and CDR2 is YFSETQ. The CDR3 is made up of 16 amino acids. Trimming stripped 0 bases from V and 5 bases from J, with 17 bases between. The CDR3 sequence: CASSLAVWGDDETQYF. The CDR3 bases are TGCGCCAGCAGCTTGGCAGTATGGGGTGATGATGAGACCCAGTACTTC. The entire variable domain, with the rest obtained from reference TRBV5-1 and TRBJ2-5, is as follows: KAGVTQTPRYLIKTRGQQVTLSCSPISGHRSVSWYQQTPGQGLQFLFEYFSETQRNKGNFPGRFSGRQFSNSRSEMNVSTLELGDSALYLCASSLAVWGDDETQYFGPGTRLLVL.

This clonotype was observed many times. The chain employs TRBV3-1 and TRBJ2-3; 11 bases line up with TRBD2. CDR1 is LGHDT and CDR2 is YNNKEL in the germline V gene (reference sequence). The CDR3 spans 16 residues. V gave up 0 bases and J gave up 2 bases; unmatched junction bases: 1. Here the CDR3 DNA reads TGTGCCAGCAGCCAAGAGGGACTAGCGGTCACAGATACGCAGTATTTT. This encodes CASSQEGLAVTDTQYF.

This clonotype was seen repeatedly, ten times or more. The chain links TRBV7-9 to TRBJ2-2, with D perhaps matching TRBD2 (5 bases). V gave up 2 bases and J gave up 3 bases, with 7 bases separating them. CDR3 size: 14 residues. Germline loops: CDR1 SEHNR, CDR2 FQNEAQ (reference sequence). CDR3 nucleotides: TGTGCCAGCAGCTTACAAGCGGACACCGGGGAGCTGTTTTTT. Translated, it gives CASSLQADTGELFF.

This clonotype was picked up many times. V gene TRBV18 combines with J gene TRBJ1-2; 7 positions agree with TRBD1. J gave up 2 bases and V 5 bases, and 8 bases lay outside the gene matches. CDR1 and CDR2 (germline): KGHSH, LQKENI. The CDR3 runs to 15 residues. The CDR3 DNA is TGTGCCAGCTCAGCTGGGACAGATTACAACTATGGCTACACCTTC. Its translation: CASSAGTDYNYGYTF.

Concerning this clonotype itself: A much larger clonotype is one base distant, so this may be a read error. The chain employs TRBV20-1 and TRBJ2-3; the D is unclear. Per the germline V gene, CDR1 is DFQATT and CDR2 is SNEGSKA (reference sequence). The CDR3 loop spans 11 amino acids. The CDR3 here is CAMPKGDTQYF. CDR3 coding DNA: TGCGCAATGCCGAAGGGTGACACGCAGTATTTT.

This chain connects TRBV30 to TRBJ2-1; 13 nucleotides line up with TRBD2. Germline V lookup: CDR1 GTSNPN, CDR2 SVGIG (reference sequence). The ends lost 0 bases at V and 10 bases at J; junction bases unmatched: 9. CDR3 size: 16 residues. Here the CDR3 reads CAWSVFGLAGVWEQFF. The DNA for the CDR3 is TGTGCCTGGAGTGTTTTTGGACTAGCGGGAGTGTGGGAGCAGTTCTTC.

This clonotype appeared many times. This sequence joins TRBV15 and TRBJ2-1; D is uncertain. The CDR3 spans 15 residues. Germline CDR1 is LNHNV and CDR2 is YYDKDF (reference sequence). V shed 0 bases and J shed 0 bases, with 6 bases lying between them. CDR3 in amino acids: CATSRDPSSYNEQFF. The DNA of the CDR3 is TGTGCCACCAGCAGAGATCCTAGCTCCTACAATGAGCAGTTCTTC.

Of note for this clonotype: This may be a read error: a much more frequent sequence differs by one nucleotide. The V call is TRBV20-1, the J call TRBJ2-1, with D perhaps assigned TRBD1 or TRBD2 (6 bases each). The CDR3 is 12 amino acids. Germline V gene lookup returns CDR1 DFQATT and CDR2 SNEGSKA (reference sequence). CDR3 residues: CSSSTGGDEKFF. DNA of the CDR3: TGCAGTTCCTCGACAGGAGGGGATGAGAAGTTCTTC.

This clonotype was detected many times. CDR3 nucleotides: TGTGCCAGCATCCACGGGCGGGGGTCAAATGAGCAGTTCTTC. As protein: CASIHGRGSNEQFF. This chain joins TRBV6-2 or TRBV6-3 and TRBJ2-1; 7 bases are shared with TRBD2. Germline CDR1 MNHEY, CDR2 SVGEGT. The V gene end was trimmed by 7 bases and the J gene end by 7 bases; junction bases not matched to a gene: 10. The CDR3 loop spans 14 amino acids.

This clonotype was observed many times. The chain carries TRBV20-1 and TRBJ2-1; TRBD2 aligns across 7 bases. CDR1 DFQATT and CDR2 SNEGSKA come from the germline V gene (reference sequence). The CDR3 consists of 13 residues. Germline trimming cut 6 bases from V and 4 bases from J; bases unmatched to any gene: 6. CDR3 residues: CSATASGYNEQFF. DNA for the CDR3: TGCAGTGCGACGGCTAGCGGATACAATGAGCAGTTCTTC.

CDR3 protein: CASSTQTGRDTGELFF. CDR3 sequence (DNA): TGTGCCAGCAGTACGCAGACAGGAAGGGACACCGGGGAGCTGTTTTTT. This sequence joins TRBV28 and TRBJ2-2; D possibly corresponds to TRBD1 (6 bases). V gave up 5 bases and J gave up 3 bases, with 16 bases separating them. This CDR3 spans 16 amino acids. Germline V gives CDR1 MDHEN, CDR2 SYDVKM.

This clonotype was seen repeatedly, ten times or more. This chain links TRBV29-1 with TRBJ1-1, with TRBD1 matching 8 bases. The CDR3 runs 14 residues. Germline assignment: CDR1 SQVTM and CDR2 ANQGSEA. The J segment lost 5 bases and the V segment lost 6 bases, leaving 11 bases of the junction unmatched. CDR3 in amino acids: CSVSWTGRRTEAFF. CDR3 sequence (DNA): TGCAGCGTCTCCTGGACAGGGAGACGGACTGAAGCTTTCTTT.

In its sample, this clonotype was seen many times. The rearrangement uses TRBV25-1 and TRBJ2-2; D is uncertain. The germline CDR1 and CDR2 sequences are MGHDK and SYGVNS. CDR3 length equals 11 residues. V dropped 7 bases and J dropped 6 bases, with 6 bases sitting between them. The CDR3 nucleotides read TGTGCCAGCAAGGGCCCCGGGGAGCTGTTTTTT. Its translation is CASKGPGELFF.

In its sample, this clonotype was seen a few times. This chain links TRBV3-1 with TRBJ1-2; weak D call: TRBD1 (5 bases). The V gene's germline CDR1 is LGHDT and CDR2 YNNKEL (reference sequence). V lost 7 bases, J lost 4 bases, and 16 bases lay in between. CDR3 length equals 14 residues. The CDR3 DNA is TGTGCCAGCACCGCGACAGATCAGCCCTATGGCTACACCTTC. This encodes CASTATDQPYGYTF.